In this sample, the clone carrying this TCR beta chain turned up many times. Trimming removed 1 base at V and 3 bases at J, with 16 bases between. CDR1 is SGHAT, CDR2 FQNNGV, per germline. The CDR3 runs to 17 residues. iRepertoire HTBI primers and Arm-PCR of CDR3 regions built TCR beta libraries. TCRdb analysed the multiplex PCR reads with MiXCR anew, one entry per CDR3 protein. The table includes roughly 360,000 distinct CDR3 sequences, roughly 12% detected once. As for time point: newly diagnosed GD, antithyroid drugs for less than 3 months. From RNA extracted from PBMCs, the TCR library was made. The data belong to a study of regulatory T cells in long-lasting Graves disease. Turning to the study itself: Duration of antithyroid drug therapy among newly diagnosed Graves' patients was under 3 months.

The same data also went into a second study, on T cells in Graves' hyperthyroidism and ophthalmopathy. That investigation notes: Blood also showed most of the thyroid clonotypes that were expanded above 0.001.

This chain uses TRBV11-2 with TRBJ2-4; TRBD1 or TRBD2 may be the D gene (5 bases each). The TCR comes from a woman younger than 35 with Graves disease. Source: peripheral blood mononuclear cells (PBMCs), taken at new diagnosis, from a patient treated with antithyroid drugs. In nucleotides, the CDR3 is TGTGCCAGCAGCTTAGCAGGGTCCGGTCGGGGCAAAAACATTCAGTACTTC. It encodes CASSLAGSGRGKNIQYF.